One sample yielded the 29 T cell receptor beta chains listed below, sequenced in a study of blood T cell repertoires in COVID-19. Assay used: immunoSEQ multiplex PCR; TCRdb lists only in-frame clones, some missing. The data show around 300,000 clones, about 87% seen once. Sequencing input: PBMCs or T cells enriched from blood (not recorded which). The receptors stem from a woman aged 45 to 65 who had recovered from COVID-19.

J is TRBJ1-2 and V is TRBV19; possibly TRBD1 for D (5 bases). V was shortened by 2 bases and J by 5 bases, with 12 bases between the two germline ends. Germline V gene sequence: CDR1 LNHDA, CDR2 SQIVND (reference sequence). There are 14 residues in the CDR3. CDR3: CASSITAGQYGYTF. The CDR3 nucleotides are TGTGCCAGTAGTATAACGGCAGGGCAATATGGCTACACCTTC.

This clone showed up just a few times. The chain uses TRBV5-8 and TRBJ1-4; D is possibly TRBD1 (6 bases). The germline V gene encodes CDR1 SGHTS and CDR2 YDEGEE. This CDR3 has 15 amino acids. The V end lost 1 base, the J end lost 10 bases, and 17 bases lay between the germline ends. CDR3 loop: CASSLSSHEGGKLFF. The CDR3 coding sequence is TGTGCCAGCAGCTTGTCGAGTCACGAAGGGGGAAAACTGTTTTTT.

The chain recombines TRBV9 with TRBJ2-1; 8 bases agree with TRBD1. J lost 4 bases, V lost 4 bases, and 7 bases had no gene match. Germline V gene lookup returns CDR1 SGDLS and CDR2 YYNGEE. The CDR3 runs to 15 residues. Here the CDR3 reads CASSPQGAAYNEQFF. CDR3 nucleotides: TGTGCCAGCAGCCCCCAGGGGGCGGCTTACAATGAGCAGTTCTTC.

This clone was counted a few times. The chain recombines TRBV18 with TRBJ2-1; 7 positions match TRBD1. This CDR3 has 14 amino acids. CDR1 and CDR2 (germline): KGHSH, LQKENI. Unmatched junction bases numbered 12, after V lost 6 bases and J lost 10 bases. The CDR3 DNA is TGTGCCAGCTCTTCCGACAGGGCTCTGAACGAGCAGTTCTTC. Amino acids: CASSSDRALNEQFF.

J is TRBJ1-1 and V is TRBV28; D uncertain. The CDR3 length is 13 residues. Trimming removed 5 bases from V and 3 bases from J, with 10 bases in between. Germline CDR1 reads MDHEN; CDR2 reads SYDVKM. The CDR3: CASSLERYTEAFF. In DNA form, the CDR3 reads TGTGCCAGCAGTCTCGAACGGTACACTGAAGCTTTCTTT. The variable domain in full, with the rest retrieved from reference TRBV28 and TRBJ1-1, is DVKVTQSSRYLVKRTGEKVFLECVQDMDHENMFWYRQDPGLGLRLIYFSYDVKMKEKGDIPEGYSVSREKKERFSLILESASTNQTSMYLCASSLERYTEAFFGQGTRLTVV.

The chain links TRBV7-6 to TRBJ1-1, with D possibly matching TRBD1 (6 bases). This CDR3 comprises 16 residues. V lost 4 bases and J lost 6, with 21 bases in between. From germline, CDR1 is SGHVS and CDR2 FNYEAQ. Here the CDR3 reads CASSSTTKAGAAEAFF. CDR3 sequence (DNA): TGTGCCAGCAGCTCAACTACGAAGGCAGGGGCCGCTGAAGCTTTCTTT.

This chain connects TRBV15 to TRBJ2-1; TRBD2 matches at 12 bases. Germline CDR1 reads LNHNV; CDR2 reads YYDKDF (reference sequence). V gave up 9 bases and J gave up 7 bases; unmatched junction bases: 7. The CDR3 is 14 amino acids. The CDR3 sequence: CATRRTSGTNEQFF. Written as DNA, the CDR3 is TGTGCCACTAGAAGGACTAGCGGGACGAATGAGCAGTTCTTC.

The chain couples TRBV7-3 to TRBJ1-1; the match to TRBD1 covers 8 bases. Germline V lookup: CDR1 SGHTA, CDR2 FQGTGA. This CDR3 comprises 14 residues. J lost 4 bases, V lost 4 bases, and 5 bases had no gene match. CDR3 loop: CASSSGQGVTEAFF. The CDR3 DNA reads as TGTGCCAGCAGCTCAGGACAGGGCGTCACTGAAGCTTTCTTT.

This chain joins TRBV6-5 and TRBJ1-3; no definite D call. The CDR3 spans 15 residues. Deletions cut 2 bases from V and 0 bases from J, with 8 bases between. Germline CDR1 MNHEY, CDR2 SVGAGI. The CDR3: CASSYQLDSGNTIYF. CDR3 sequence (DNA): TGTGCCAGCAGTTACCAACTTGACTCTGGAAACACCATATATTTT.

The gene calls are TRBV4-1 and TRBJ1-5; D unresolved. This CDR3 region has 15 residues. V lost 0 bases to trimming and J lost 1 base, with 7 bases between them. Per the germline V gene, CDR1 is MGHRA and CDR2 is YSYEKL. The CDR3 DNA reads TGCGCCAGCAGCCAAGAACCAGGAAGCAATCAGCCCCAGCATTTT. Its protein is CASSQEPGSNQPQHF.

This rearrangement joins TRBV7-2 to TRBJ2-7; 10 nucleotides agree with TRBD1. With V trimmed by 6 bases and J by 5 bases, 7 bases remained unmatched. From germline, CDR1 is SGHTA and CDR2 FQGNSA. This CDR3 comprises 14 residues. The chain's CDR3 is CASRPGQGYHEQYF. The DNA for the CDR3 is TGTGCCAGCAGACCGGGACAGGGGTACCACGAGCAGTACTTC.

The J gene is TRBJ1-4, the V gene TRBV20-1; D remains ambiguous. Trimming stripped 6 bases from V and 8 bases from J, with 10 bases between. Germline lookup yields CDR1 DFQATT and CDR2 SNEGSKA (reference sequence). This CDR3 has 11 residues. In DNA, the CDR3 is TGCAGTGCAGCCTCTCCCGAAAAACTGTTTTTT. The encoded protein is CSAASPEKLFF.

The chain carries TRBV27 and TRBJ1-5; tentative D call: TRBD1 (5 bases). V was cut by 7 bases and J by 0 bases, with 13 bases left in between. The CDR3 has 15 amino acids. The V gene's germline CDR1 is MNHEY and CDR2 SMNVEV (reference sequence). CDR3 nucleotide sequence: TGTGCCAGCAATAAAGGGGCCTATAGCAATCAGCCCCAGCATTTT. Translating it yields CASNKGAYSNQPQHF.

As regards this clone: At the DNA level, this CDR3 is encoded by other sequences in the same sample as well. The genes are TRBV6-5 and TRBJ1-5, with D possibly matching TRBD1 (5 bases). This CDR3 has 13 amino acids. Germline-derived CDR1 and CDR2 are MNHEY and SVGAGI. The germline V and J ends were trimmed by 4 bases and 4 bases, with 8 bases remaining between them. CDR3 protein: CASSLQVNQPQHF. In DNA form, the CDR3 reads TGTGCCAGCAGTTTACAGGTTAATCAGCCCCAGCATTTT.

The gene calls are TRBV28 and TRBJ2-7, with D possibly matching TRBD1 (6 bases). Germline V CDR1 and CDR2: MDHEN, SYDVKM. Deletions cut 5 bases from V and 1 base from J, with 15 bases between. The length of the CDR3 is 15 residues. CDR3 in amino acids: CASSPSGTLSYEQYF. DNA for the CDR3: TGTGCCAGCAGTCCATCCGGGACATTGTCCTACGAGCAGTACTTC.

This clone was seen only once. The chain combines TRBV3-1 (or the pseudogene TRBV3-2) with TRBJ2-3, with 15 bases fitting TRBD2. This CDR3 contains 17 residues. Germline trimming cut 4 bases from V and 5 bases from J; bases unmatched to any gene: 7. The germline gives CDR1 LGHDT, CDR2 YNNKEL (reference sequence). CDR3 loop: CASSRGLAGGRVDTQYF. The DNA for the CDR3 is TGTGCCAGCAGCCGAGGACTAGCGGGAGGGAGGGTAGATACGCAGTATTTT.

The CDR3 bases are TGTGCCAGCAGCCAGGAAAAAGCGTTCCGGGGAGCCCCCAGATCGTACGAGCAGTACTTC. Translating gives CASSQEKAFRGAPRSYEQYF. The chain joins TRBV14 to TRBJ2-7, with TRBD2 as a possible D gene (5 bases). Per the germline V gene, CDR1 is SGHDN and CDR2 is FVKESK. This CDR3 spans 20 amino acids. The ends were cut back, 3 bases at V and 4 bases at J, with 31 bases in the middle.

The J gene is TRBJ1-2, the V gene TRBV6-1; tentatively, D is TRBD1 (5 bases). Trimming cost V 0 bases and J 2 bases, with 13 bases left between them. The CDR3 has 16 amino acids. Germline V gene sequence: CDR1 MNHNS, CDR2 SASEGT. This chain's CDR3 is CASSEAFGGMNYGYTF. DNA of the CDR3: TGTGCCAGCAGTGAAGCGTTTGGGGGGATGAACTATGGCTACACCTTC.

DNA for the CDR3: TGTGCCAGCAGCCGTAGCGGGAGAAACACAGATACGCAGTATTTT. Its protein is CASSRSGRNTDTQYF. This chain joins TRBV5-4 and TRBJ2-3; 9 nucleotides match TRBD2. CDR1 is SGHNT and CDR2 is YYREEE in the germline V gene (reference sequence). V lost 4 bases to trimming and J lost 2 bases; unmatched junction nucleotides: 5. The CDR3 runs to 15 residues.

The chain carries TRBV27 and TRBJ1-1, with D perhaps matching TRBD1 (6 bases). This CDR3 spans 14 amino acids. Between the trimmed V and J ends, which lost 3 bases and 6 bases, there was a span of 14 bases. Germline values: CDR1 MNHEY, CDR2 SMNVEV (reference sequence). The CDR3 nucleotides read TGTGCCAGCAGTTTCACAGGGAAGGTCTCTGAAGCTTTCTTT. This codes for CASSFTGKVSEAFF.

This clone was seen once. This chain uses TRBV12-5 with TRBJ2-2; tentative D call: TRBD2 (5 bases). In germline, CDR1 is LGHNT, CDR2 FRNRAP. There are 12 residues in the CDR3. The V end lost 9 bases, the J end lost 5 bases, and 10 bases lay between the germline ends. CDR3: CASEGWTGELFF. CDR3 nucleotides: TGTGCTAGCGAGGGTTGGACCGGGGAGCTGTTTTTT.

This chain connects TRBV28 to TRBJ2-3; 9 bases fit TRBD2. This CDR3 spans 15 amino acids. J lost 1 base, V lost 2 bases, and 1 base had no gene match. The germline gives CDR1 MDHEN, CDR2 SYDVKM. In DNA form, the CDR3 reads TGTGCCAGCAGTTTAAGGACTAGCGGCACAGATACGCAGTATTTT. The encoded protein is CASSLRTSGTDTQYF.

The V and J genes are TRBV28 and TRBJ2-5; 7 positions agree with TRBD2. The CDR3 runs to 14 residues. Germline CDR1 MDHEN, CDR2 SYDVKM. V lost 4 bases, J lost 4 bases, and 6 bases stayed unmatched. This CDR3 reads CASSSPGLIETQYF. The CDR3 DNA reads TGTGCCAGCAGTTCTCCGGGACTAATAGAGACCCAGTACTTC.

The chain links TRBV14 to TRBJ2-1; TRBD1 matches at 7 bases. Germline V gene sequence: CDR1 SGHDN, CDR2 FVKESK. V was pared by 1 base and J by 4 bases, with 7 bases of the junction left unmatched. The CDR3 extends over 16 amino acids. For the CDR3, the DNA is TGTGCCAGCAGCCAAGCAGGGGGATCAAGATACAATGAGCAGTTCTTC. It is translated as CASSQAGGSRYNEQFF.

The chain combines TRBV4-2 with TRBJ2-2; D unresolved. Germline-derived CDR1 and CDR2 are LGHNA and YNFKEQ. The CDR3 extends over 12 amino acids. V was pared by 0 bases and J by 7 bases, with 3 bases between. CDR3 protein: CASSQDNGELFF. CDR3 DNA: TGTGCCAGCAGCCAAGATAACGGGGAGCTGTTTTTT.

The chain carries TRBV11-2 and TRBJ2-7; TRBD2 aligns across 8 bases. Per the germline V gene, CDR1 is SGHAT and CDR2 is FQNNGV. V shed 4 bases and J 0 bases; nucleotides not matched to a gene: 5. The CDR3 is made up of 15 amino acids. The CDR3 spells CASSYTSGVSYEQYF. The CDR3 nucleotides are TGTGCCAGCAGCTATACTAGCGGCGTCTCCTACGAGCAGTACTTC.

The chain recombines TRBV7-6 with TRBJ1-1; D is perhaps TRBD1 (6 bases). V shed 2 bases and J shed 1 base, with 11 bases lying between them. Germline V CDR1 and CDR2: SGHVS, FNYEAQ. The CDR3 sequence is 15 residues long. The CDR3 spells CASSLQGRGNTEAFF. The CDR3 bases are TGTGCCAGCAGCTTACAGGGGAGAGGGAACACTGAAGCTTTCTTT. The full variable domain, rest sourced from reference TRBV7-6 and TRBJ1-1, is GAGVSQSPRYKVTKRGQDVALRCDPISGHVSLYWYRQALGQGPEFLTYFNYEAQQDKSGLPNDRFSAERPEGSISTLTIQRTEQRDSAMYRCASSLQGRGNTEAFFGQGTRLTVV.

V and J are TRBV15 and TRBJ1-2; D is perhaps TRBD1 (6 bases). Between the trimmed V and J ends, which lost 1 base and 12 bases, there was a span of 12 bases. This CDR3 contains 12 residues. From germline, CDR1 is LNHNV and CDR2 YYDKDF (reference sequence). The chain's CDR3 is CATSRGGGADTF. The CDR3 region has the DNA TGTGCCACCAGCAGAGGTGGGGGGGCCGACACCTTC.

The chain is built from TRBV27 and TRBJ2-1; tentative D call: TRBD2 (5 bases). The V and J ends lost 0 bases and 5 bases respectively, with 14 bases between them. The CDR3 is 16 amino acids. The germline V gene encodes CDR1 MNHEY and CDR2 SMNVEV (reference sequence). Here the CDR3 reads CASSLSIARAHNEQFF. DNA of the CDR3: TGTGCCAGCAGTTTATCGATAGCGCGGGCCCACAATGAGCAGTTCTTC.